What follows are 2 T cell receptor beta chains derived from one specimen sequenced in a study of blood T cell repertoires in COVID-19. The data were produced by immunoSEQ multiplex PCR, yet TCRdb's version contains in-frame clones alone and is incomplete. The sample has over 250,000 clones, approximately 84% seen once. The sequenced material came from peripheral blood. The receptors here all came from a human donor with COVID-19, enrolled during active disease. The donor label of this sample is uncertain.

This chain connects TRBV6-1 to TRBJ2-3; weak D call: TRBD1 (5 bases). The CDR3 runs 17 residues. Deletions cut 0 bases from V and 1 base from J, with 14 bases between. Germline CDR1 reads MNHNS; CDR2 reads SASEGT. DNA for the CDR3: TGTGCCAGCAGTGAAGCGCTGGTGGCACAGGGCACAGATACGCAGTATTTT. This codes for CASSEALVAQGTDTQYF.

CDR3 nucleotides: TGTGCCAGCAGCCAAGTTCTAGGATCGGGATCATCCTACAATGAGCAGTTCTTC. Amino acid sequence: CASSQVLGSGSSYNEQFF. This chain joins TRBV3-1 (or the pseudogene TRBV3-2) and TRBJ2-1; weak D call: TRBD2 (5 bases). Germline lookup yields CDR1 LGHDT and CDR2 YNNKEL (reference sequence). The germline V and J ends were trimmed by 1 base and 1 base, with 17 bases remaining between them. The CDR3 extends over 18 amino acids.